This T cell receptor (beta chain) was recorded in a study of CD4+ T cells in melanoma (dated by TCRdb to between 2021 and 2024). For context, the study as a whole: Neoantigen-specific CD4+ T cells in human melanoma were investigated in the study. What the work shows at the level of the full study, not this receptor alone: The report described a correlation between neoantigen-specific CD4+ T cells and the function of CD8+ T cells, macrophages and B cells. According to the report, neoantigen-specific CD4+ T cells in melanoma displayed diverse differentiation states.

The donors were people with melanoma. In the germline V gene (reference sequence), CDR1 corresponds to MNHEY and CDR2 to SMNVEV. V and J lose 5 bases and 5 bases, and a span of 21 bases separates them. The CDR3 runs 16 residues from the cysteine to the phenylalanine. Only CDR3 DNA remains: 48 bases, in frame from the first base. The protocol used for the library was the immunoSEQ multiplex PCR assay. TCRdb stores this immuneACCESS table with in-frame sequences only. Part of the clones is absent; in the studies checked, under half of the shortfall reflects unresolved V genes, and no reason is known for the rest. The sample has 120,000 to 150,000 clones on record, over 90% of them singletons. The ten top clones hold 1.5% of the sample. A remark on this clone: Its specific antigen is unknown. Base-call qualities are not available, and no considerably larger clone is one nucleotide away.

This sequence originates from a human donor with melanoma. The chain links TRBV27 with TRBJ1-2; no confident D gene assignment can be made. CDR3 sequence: CASSPVRAVGAYGYTF. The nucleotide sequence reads TGTGCCAGCAGTCCCGTCCGGGCAGTCGGAGCATATGGCTACACCTTC.